This T cell receptor (beta chain) was sequenced for a study of blood T cell repertoires in COVID-19 (dated by TCRdb to the early 2020s). General notes on the study: Samples from collaborators originated in the United States, Italy and Spain and spanned both the acute and convalescent phases of COVID-19. The prospective study material was composed of cDNA or gDNA derived from T cells, B-cell-depleted T cells, or PBMCs. The dataset comprised deeply sampled blood TCRbeta repertoires from subjects exposed to, actively infected with, or recovered from COVID-19. The repertoires were released in a freely available public database meant as a resource for research on the immune response to SARS-CoV-2. Samples came from the ongoing ImmuneRACE study (first 160 participants) plus 1,254 subjects from 6 global collaborators. Sample metadata almost always included a de-identified subject ID, COVID-19 status, age in years and sex. Where available, HLA class I and class II types were obtained from metadata supplied by the sample provider rather than from assay-based typing.

The CDR3 spans 13 residues, from the cysteine through the phenylalanine. The kept DNA is CDR3 alone, 39 bases in frame from the first base. In the germline V gene (reference sequence), CDR1 corresponds to SGHKS and CDR2 to YYEKEE. Trimming costs V 2 bases and J 1 base, and their ends lie 6 bases apart. The immunoSEQ Assay, a bias-controlled multiplex PCR, was used to amplify TCRbeta CDR3 regions from genomic DNA. The source study handled its data this way. Nucleated cell counts per sample were estimated from amplification of reference gene primers within the assay. To quantify the absolute abundance of each unique TCRbeta CDR3 rearrangement, sequence reads were collapsed and filtered. For each sample, productive Simpson clonality was calculated as the square root of Simpson's diversity index across productive rearrangements. This is the immuneACCESS table as TCRdb keeps it, with only in-frame sequences that have V and J called. A part of the clones is gone; compared with another copy, unresolved V genes explain less than half, and the rest is unexplained. V and J calls and clone size are given by that table; D and trimming were obtained from the DNA. The sample table lists 400,000 to 500,000 clones, just over 85% of them with a count of one. The ten top clones hold approximately 1.4% of the sample.

Collaborating institutions collected whole blood in K2EDTA tubes following their own protocols. For TCRbeta analysis, collaborators shipped samples in one of three forms: frozen whole blood, isolated PBMCs, or DNA extracted from either of those sample types. Comment on this clone: What this receptor recognizes is not known. Per-nucleotide qualities are absent, and no much larger clonotype sits a single base away.

What the study reported, not specific to this receptor: The quantity of clinical and demographic metadata differed by source and by participant and was supplied without curation.

The source is a woman under 40 with active or convalescent COVID-19. The receptor chain draws on TRBV5-5 and TRBJ1-1; the D gene remains uncertain. The specimen was peripheral blood. The CDR3 reads CASSFRKNTEAFF. The nucleotides are TGTGCCAGCAGCTTTAGAAAGAACACTGAAGCTTTCTTT.